Only a few counts were recorded for the clone carrying this T cell receptor (beta chain). The time point here: patch test 1, 2 weeks after DPC sensitization. Treatment indicated: therapeutic diphenylcyclopropenone sensitization with weekly scalp DPC. This record comes from a study of human T cells and chemical hapten exposure. Using its own MiXCR run on the RACE reads, TCRdb lists one record per CDR3 protein. This table has under 65,000 distinct CDR3 sequences, around 9.3% appearing once. CDR3 length equals 17 residues. Losses at the gene ends were 2 bases for V and 8 bases for J; bases not matched to a gene: 14. The germline V gene encodes CDR1 SGHDT and CDR2 YYEEEE.

This clonotype was sampled from a woman between 45 and 65 years old with alopecia areata. Some clones in this sample may be carry-over from other donors' samples. This rearrangement joins TRBV5-6 to TRBJ2-7; TRBD1 matches at 12 bases. Specimen: whole blood, collected in connection with sensitization to the hapten diphenylcyclopropenone (DPC). As DNA, the CDR3 is TGTGCCAGCAGCTTATCAGGCAGGGGACAGGGGGCTTCGCAGCAGTACTTC. This sequence encodes CASSLSGRGQGASQQYF. Supplemented by reference TRBV5-6 and TRBJ2-7, the full variable domain reads DAGVTQSPTHLIKTRGQQVTLRCSPKSGHDTVSWYQQALGQGPQFIFQYYEEEERQRGNFPDRFSGHQFPNYSSELNVNALLLGDSALYLCASSLSGRGQGASQQYFGPGTRLTVT.